This passage covers 32 T cell receptor beta chains from one sample sequenced in a study of graft-versus-host responses after intestinal transplantation. Time point noted: postoperative day 105 after intestinal transplantation (dayNNNN = postoperative day). Some clones are missing from TCRdb's copy, which holds only in-frame ones; the method was immunoSEQ multiplex PCR. This table has 11,000 or so clones, approximately 93% appearing once. Material: PBMCs, obtained 105 days after intestinal transplantation. The receptors originated from a human patient who received an intestinal transplant, so some T cells may come from the graft donor.

The genes are TRBV4-1 and TRBJ1-6, with D uncertain. V was pared by 6 bases and J by 8 bases, with 11 bases between. The CDR3 has 13 amino acids. CDR1 MGHRA and CDR2 YSYEKL come from the germline V gene. In DNA form, the CDR3 reads TGCGCCAGCAGTCGAGGTGGGGATTCACCCCTCCACTTT. It encodes CASSRGGDSPLHF.

The V and J genes are TRBV4-1 and TRBJ2-7; 8 bases are a match to TRBD2. CDR3 length: 16 amino acids. V lost 5 bases and J lost 4; bases outside the gene matches: 13. Germline V gene lookup returns CDR1 MGHRA and CDR2 YSYEKL. CDR3: CASSTLAGPAFYEQYF. The DNA of the CDR3 is TGCGCCAGCAGCACGTTAGCGGGACCAGCATTTTACGAGCAGTACTTC.

The chain employs TRBV7-2 and TRBJ2-1; the match to TRBD1 covers 7 bases. Germline V gene data show CDR1 as SGHTA and CDR2 as FQGNSA. The CDR3 spans 17 residues. V lost 1 base, J lost 7 bases, and 13 bases stayed unmatched. The CDR3, as DNA: TGTGCCAGCAGCTTAGTGTATCTGGCCGGGACAGCGAATGAGCAGTTCTTC. Its protein product is CASSLVYLAGTANEQFF.

The chain links TRBV27 to TRBJ2-1; D is unclear. CDR3 length equals 13 residues. Trimming stripped 2 bases from V and 0 bases from J, with 2 bases between. From germline, CDR1 is MNHEY and CDR2 SMNVEV (reference sequence). CDR3 DNA sequence: TGTGCCAGCAGTTTAGCCTCCTACAATGAGCAGTTCTTC. This translates into CASSLASYNEQFF.

This sequence joins TRBV4-1 and TRBJ2-1; 11 nucleotides agree with TRBD2. With 4 bases clipped from V and 0 bases from J, the junction kept 5 bases outside the gene matches. Germline CDR1 reads MGHRA; CDR2 reads YSYEKL. This CDR3 is 17 amino acids long. CDR3 region: CASSPGGLADSYNEQFF. In nucleotides, the CDR3 is TGCGCCAGCAGCCCTGGGGGACTAGCGGACTCCTACAATGAGCAGTTCTTC.

The V call is TRBV7-9, the J call TRBJ2-1, with TRBD2 identical over 7 bases. CDR1 and CDR2 (germline): SEHNR, FQNEAQ (reference sequence). CDR3 size: 16 residues. V shed 8 bases and J 0 bases; nucleotides not matched to a gene: 10. The CDR3 here is CASGTWEGRSYNEQFF. CDR3 DNA sequence: TGTGCCAGCGGGACCTGGGAGGGACGCTCCTACAATGAGCAGTTCTTC. The full variable domain, with the rest looked up from reference TRBV7-9 and TRBJ2-1, is DTGVSQNPRHKITKRGQNVTFRCDPISEHNRLYWYRQTLGQGPEFLTYFQNEAQLEKSRLLSDRFSAERPKGSFSTLEIQRTEQGDSAMYLCASGTWEGRSYNEQFFGPGTRLTVL.

This chain connects TRBV7-9 to TRBJ2-1; possible D gene TRBD2, 6 bases. This CDR3 contains 14 residues. Looked up from germline, CDR1 is SEHNR and CDR2 is FQNEAQ (reference sequence). Trimming removed 2 bases from V and 6 bases from J, with 11 bases in between. The CDR3 loop is CASSLIPSANEQFF. The CDR3 nucleotides are TGTGCCAGCAGCTTAATACCTAGCGCCAATGAGCAGTTCTTC.

This chain links TRBV5-1 with TRBJ2-2; 9 bases match TRBD2. The CDR3 loop spans 16 amino acids. Germline V gene lookup returns CDR1 SGHRS and CDR2 YFSETQ. The junction had 7 bases not matched to a gene; V was cut back by 4 bases and J by 3 bases. The CDR3 protein is CASSGGGGDHTGELFF. In nucleotides, the CDR3 is TGCGCCAGCAGCGGAGGCGGGGGGGACCACACCGGGGAGCTGTTTTTT.

The chain employs TRBV5-1 and TRBJ2-2, with 8 positions matching TRBD2. V lost 7 bases to trimming and J lost 3 bases; unmatched junction nucleotides: 5. Per germline, CDR1 SGHRS and CDR2 YFSETQ. CDR3 length: 14 amino acids. As DNA, the CDR3 is TGCGCCAGCCGCCCCGGGGGGGACACCGGGGAGCTGTTTTTT. This translates into CASRPGGDTGELFF.

The chain combines TRBV7-3 with TRBJ2-1, with TRBD2 matching over 12 bases. With V trimmed by 1 base and J by 8 bases, 3 bases remained unmatched. The germline CDR1 and CDR2 sequences are SGHTA and FQGTGA. The CDR3 is 15 amino acids. The CDR3: CASSLMGLAGDEQFF. The CDR3 DNA reads as TGTGCCAGCAGCTTAATGGGACTAGCGGGCGATGAGCAGTTCTTC.

The V gene is TRBV4-1, the J gene TRBJ1-5, with a weak D call TRBD1 (5 bases). V was trimmed by 2 bases and J by 0 bases, leaving 20 bases between them. CDR3 length: 19 residues. Per the germline V gene, CDR1 is MGHRA and CDR2 is YSYEKL. The CDR3 is CASSQTFPGRDYSNQPQHF. The CDR3 DNA is TGCGCCAGCAGCCAAACCTTTCCGGGACGGGATTATAGCAATCAGCCCCAGCATTTT.

This chain's CDR3 is CASSYEREYTGELFF. For the CDR3, the DNA is TGTGCCAGCAGTTACGAACGGGAGTACACCGGGGAGCTGTTTTTT. The chain employs TRBV6-5 and TRBJ2-2; perhaps TRBD2 as D (6 bases). V lost 2 bases and J 3 bases, leaving 10 bases between the germline ends. The CDR3 runs 15 residues. Germline V CDR1 and CDR2: MNHEY, SVGAGI.

V and J are TRBV6-4 and TRBJ2-1; 9 nucleotides align to TRBD2. The CDR3 is made up of 16 amino acids. Losses at the gene ends were 0 bases for V and 6 bases for J; bases not matched to a gene: 6. Germline V gives CDR1 MRHNA, CDR2 SNTAGT. The CDR3: CASSDSLSSGVNEQFF. CDR3 sequence (DNA): TGTGCCAGCAGTGACTCGTTATCTAGCGGGGTCAATGAGCAGTTCTTC.

V is TRBV11-2 and J is TRBJ2-7; D remains unclear. From germline, CDR1 is SGHAT and CDR2 FQNNGV. The V end lost 0 bases, the J end lost 4 bases, and 7 bases lay between the germline ends. The CDR3 covers 13 residues. For the CDR3, the DNA is TGTGCCAGCAGCTTAGATTGGGGATACGAGCAGTACTTC. It encodes CASSLDWGYEQYF.

CDR3 in amino acids: CASSLGDPYNEQFF. CDR3 DNA sequence: TGTGCCAGCAGCTTAGGGGACCCCTACAATGAGCAGTTCTTC. The rearrangement links TRBV11-2 to TRBJ2-1; D might be TRBD1 or TRBD2, each matching 5 bases. The CDR3 spans 14 residues. Germline-derived CDR1 and CDR2 are SGHAT and FQNNGV. The V gene lost 1 base and the J gene lost 2 bases, with 6 bases spanning the gap.

The V and J genes are TRBV28 and TRBJ2-3; D not certain. Trimming removed 6 bases at V and 3 bases at J, with 7 bases between. Germline values: CDR1 MDHEN, CDR2 SYDVKM. The CDR3 contains 12 residues. CDR3 coding DNA: TGTGCCAGCAGGCTTAGTACAGATACGCAGTATTTT. Its translation: CASRLSTDTQYF.

This clone was seen only once. The V and J genes are TRBV28 and TRBJ2-2, with TRBD2 identical over 11 bases. CDR1 is MDHEN, CDR2 SYDVKM, per germline. This CDR3 contains 14 residues. With 8 bases clipped from V and 6 bases from J, the junction kept 5 bases outside the gene matches. The CDR3 loop is CASRSGRGAGELFF. The CDR3 DNA is TGTGCCAGCCGTAGCGGGAGGGGCGCCGGGGAGCTGTTTTTT.

V is TRBV5-1 and J is TRBJ2-1; no firm D call. The CDR3 length is 14 residues. CDR1 and CDR2 (germline): SGHRS, YFSETQ. The V gene lost 0 bases and the J gene lost 3 bases, with 7 bases spanning the gap. CDR3 residues: CASSLASGYNEQFF. The CDR3 DNA reads as TGCGCCAGCAGCTTGGCAAGTGGCTACAATGAGCAGTTCTTC.

The chain combines TRBV6-1 with TRBJ1-1; a weak D match, TRBD1 (6 bases). The CDR3 is 14 residues long. Trimming left V 1 base short and J 3 bases short, with 9 bases between. Germline V lookup: CDR1 MNHNS, CDR2 SASEGT. CDR3 region: CASSEDGQYTEAFF. The CDR3 DNA follows: TGTGCCAGCAGTGAAGATGGACAGTACACTGAAGCTTTCTTT.

V usage is TRBV4-2 and J usage is TRBJ2-7; 10 bases agree with TRBD2. CDR3 size: 15 residues. V shed 2 bases, J shed 0 bases, and the junction held 1 base outside the gene matches. CDR1 and CDR2 from the germline V gene are LGHNA and YNFKEQ. For the CDR3, the DNA is TGTGCCAGCAGCCAAAGGACTAGCGGCTCCTACGAGCAGTACTTC. This translates into CASSQRTSGSYEQYF.

The chain has TRBV10-2 and TRBJ2-7; TRBD2 aligns across 11 bases. Germline V gene sequence: CDR1 WSHSY, CDR2 SAAADI. There are 15 residues in the CDR3. Trimming removed 2 bases from V and 4 bases from J; junction bases left unmatched: 4. Here the CDR3 reads CASSEVAGGQYEQYF. The CDR3 region has the DNA TGCGCCAGCAGTGAGGTAGCGGGGGGGCAGTACGAGCAGTACTTC.

The chain carries TRBV7-9 and TRBJ1-1, with TRBD1 matching over 9 bases. The germline CDR1 and CDR2 sequences are SEHNR and FQNEAQ (reference sequence). The V and J ends lost 4 bases and 6 bases, in that order; junction bases with no gene match: 9. The CDR3 length is 15 residues. DNA of the CDR3: TGTGCCAGCAGCTCACTACAAGGACAGGGGTCTGAAGCTTTCTTT. It translates to CASSSLQGQGSEAFF.

This clone has just one count. This chain uses TRBV5-4 with TRBJ2-7; D ambiguous. Germline V gene data show CDR1 as SGHNT and CDR2 as YYREEE (reference sequence). The CDR3 has 13 residues. Trimming shortened V by 4 bases and J by 6 bases, and 14 bases separated the two germline ends. CDR3 bases: TGTGCCAGCAGCCAGAGACCCCGACGCGAGCAGTACTTC. Translated, it gives CASSQRPRREQYF. Full variable domain (outside the CDR3, taken from reference TRBV5-4 and TRBJ2-7): ETGVTQSPTHLIKTRGQQVTLRCSSQSGHNTVSWYQQALGQGPQFIFQYYREEENGRGNFPPRFSGLQFPNYSSELNVNALELDDSALYLCASSQRPRREQYFGPGTRLTVT.

The chain employs TRBV25-1 and TRBJ2-5, with D possibly TRBD2 on 5 matching bases. V was shortened by 1 base and J by 3 bases, with 9 bases between the two germline ends. CDR1 is MGHDK and CDR2 is SYGVNS in the germline V gene. The CDR3 consists of 14 residues. The CDR3 sequence is CASSEWGAEETQYF. CDR3 bases: TGTGCCAGCAGTGAATGGGGAGCGGAAGAGACCCAGTACTTC.

The gene calls are TRBV19 and TRBJ1-6; TRBD1 matches 9 bases. Germline V CDR1 and CDR2: LNHDA, SQIVND (reference sequence). The length of the CDR3 is 13 residues. V lost 7 bases to trimming and J lost 15 bases; unmatched junction nucleotides: 10. In nucleotides, the CDR3 is TGTGCCAGTACCACCGGGACAGGGCATTTCCTCCACTTT. This codes for CASTTGTGHFLHF. The full variable domain, completed using reference TRBV19 and TRBJ1-6, is DGGITQSPKYLFRKEGQNVTLSCEQNLNHDAMYWYRQDPGQGLRLIYYSQIVNDFQKGDIAEGYSVSREKKESFPLTVTSAQKNPTAFYLCASTTGTGHFLHFGNGTRLTVT.

A single count supports this clone. This chain joins TRBV9 and TRBJ2-3; either TRBD1 or TRBD2 may supply D (5 bases each). CDR3 length equals 18 residues. Per the germline V gene, CDR1 is SGDLS and CDR2 is YYNGEE. V gave up 1 base and J gave up 2 bases, with 20 bases separating them. The CDR3 region is CASSVRVGTRGTTDTQYF. CDR3 coding DNA: TGTGCCAGCAGCGTAAGGGTGGGGACCCGAGGGACCACAGATACGCAGTATTTT.

CDR3 coding DNA: TGTGCCAGCAGCCAAGTTCGTACCGGCGAGCCCCAAGAGACCCAGTACTTC. Protein product: CASSQVRTGEPQETQYF. The chain couples TRBV14 to TRBJ2-5; unclear D gene. This CDR3 spans 17 amino acids. Germline CDR1 and CDR2: SGHDN and FVKESK. V gave up 1 base and J gave up 1 base, with 16 bases separating them.

The V call is TRBV5-4, the J call TRBJ1-6, with 7 bases fitting TRBD1. Germline CDR1 and CDR2: SGHNT and YYREEE (reference sequence). The CDR3 is 15 amino acids. V lost 3 bases to trimming and J lost 6 bases; unmatched junction nucleotides: 6. The CDR3: CASSSRQGPNSPLHF. In DNA form, the CDR3 reads TGTGCCAGCAGCTCCAGACAGGGCCCTAATTCACCCCTCCACTTT.

The chain joins TRBV10-1 to TRBJ2-3; 8 bases map to TRBD2. Looked up from germline, CDR1 is WNHNN and CDR2 is SYGVQD (reference sequence). Trimming at V came to 3 bases and at J to 2 bases, leaving 7 bases not matched to a gene. The CDR3 covers 16 residues. This CDR3 is CASSDRGGINTDTQYF. CDR3 sequence (DNA): TGCGCCAGCAGTGACCGGGGGGGGATAAACACAGATACGCAGTATTTT.

V usage is TRBV11-2 and J usage is TRBJ2-3, with TRBD2 as a possible D gene (7 bases). The CDR3 spans 17 residues. The V end was cut by 5 bases, the J end by 2 bases, with 20 bases between. CDR1 is SGHAT and CDR2 is FQNNGV in the germline V gene. Written as DNA, the CDR3 is TGTGCCAGCAGCCCAGGGAGGGGGGCGACCTACACAGATACGCAGTATTTT. Translation: CASSPGRGATYTDTQYF.

The chain has TRBV9 and TRBJ2-2; 10 bases agree with TRBD2. The germline V gene encodes CDR1 SGDLS and CDR2 YYNGEE. The V gene end was trimmed by 3 bases and the J gene end by 2 bases; junction bases not matched to a gene: 10. The CDR3 consists of 18 residues. The CDR3 protein is CASSAQSSGRANTGELFF. The DNA of the CDR3 is TGTGCCAGCAGCGCCCAGTCCAGCGGGAGGGCCAACACCGGGGAGCTGTTTTTT.

A single count supports this clone. This chain uses TRBV9 with TRBJ2-7, with 10 bases lining up with TRBD1. Trimming at V came to 5 bases and at J to 5 bases, leaving 1 base not matched to a gene. The length of the CDR3 is 12 residues. CDR1 and CDR2 (germline): SGDLS, YYNGEE. The CDR3 nucleotides read TGTGCCAGCAGGGGGACAGGGGACGAGCAGTACTTC. Amino acid sequence: CASRGTGDEQYF.